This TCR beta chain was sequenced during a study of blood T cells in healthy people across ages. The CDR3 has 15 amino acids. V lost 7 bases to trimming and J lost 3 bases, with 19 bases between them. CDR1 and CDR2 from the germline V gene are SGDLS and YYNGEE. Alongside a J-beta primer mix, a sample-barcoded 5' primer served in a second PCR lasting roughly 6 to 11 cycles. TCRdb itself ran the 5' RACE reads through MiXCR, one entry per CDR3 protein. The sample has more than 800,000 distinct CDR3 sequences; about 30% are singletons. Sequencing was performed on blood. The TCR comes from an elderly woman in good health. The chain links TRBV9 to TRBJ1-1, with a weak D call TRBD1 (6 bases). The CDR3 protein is CASRQGGGEDTEAFF. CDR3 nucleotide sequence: TGTGCCAGCCGACAAGGGGGGGGGGAGGACACTGAAGCTTTCTTT.